This TCR beta chain was sequenced during a study of blood T cell repertoires in COVID-19. Clones were read by immunoSEQ multiplex PCR, and TCRdb kept only the in-frame ones, dropping some. The sample contains fewer than 350,000 clones, about 85% of which appear only once. V dropped 6 bases and J dropped 7 bases, with 22 bases sitting between them. There are 16 residues in the CDR3. Germline V gene sequence: CDR1 LNHDA, CDR2 SQIVND (reference sequence). The gene calls are TRBV19 and TRBJ1-5, with D perhaps matching TRBD1 (6 bases). The TCR comes from a woman in her twenties or thirties who had been exposed to COVID-19. The sample comprised PBMCs or T cells enriched from blood (not recorded which). The CDR3 is CASRTFHRDYQQPQHF. CDR3 in DNA: TGTGCCAGTAGGACCTTTCACAGGGATTATCAACAGCCCCAGCATTTT.